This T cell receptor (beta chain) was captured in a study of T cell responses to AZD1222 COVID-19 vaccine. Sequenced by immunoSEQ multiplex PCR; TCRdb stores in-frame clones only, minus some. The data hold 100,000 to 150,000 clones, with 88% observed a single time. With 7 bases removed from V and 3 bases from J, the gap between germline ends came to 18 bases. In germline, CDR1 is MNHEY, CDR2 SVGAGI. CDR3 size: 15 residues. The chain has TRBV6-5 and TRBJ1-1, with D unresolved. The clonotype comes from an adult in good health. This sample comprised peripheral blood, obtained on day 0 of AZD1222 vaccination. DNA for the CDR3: TGTGCCAGCATCGCGGGGAAAAATCTGTACACTGAAGCTTTCTTT. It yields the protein CASIAGKNLYTEAFF.